These 28 T cell receptor beta chains came from one sample sequenced in a study of neurological immune-mediated disorders. MiXCR, run by TCRdb on the 5' RACE reads, gives a single entry per CDR3 protein. The sample includes under 20,000 distinct CDR3 sequences, roughly 29% of them seen just once. Input material: PBMCs. These receptors were collected from a man aged 45-60 years with HTLV-1-associated myelopathy (HAM/TSP).

The V gene is TRBV5-6, the J gene TRBJ1-2; D is uncertain. CDR1 and CDR2 from the germline V gene are SGHDT and YYEEEE. The CDR3 spans 14 residues. Deletions cut 1 base from V and 8 bases from J, with 15 bases between. The CDR3 DNA reads TGTGCCAGCAGCTTGCGGCAGGCTGAGAGCGGCTACACCTTC. Its protein product is CASSLRQAESGYTF.

The chain couples TRBV18 to TRBJ2-7; TRBD2 agrees at 9 bases. This CDR3 has 15 residues. The trim removed 2 bases at V and 1 base at J, leaving 3 bases unmatched. Germline CDR1 KGHSH, CDR2 LQKENI. The CDR3 loop reads CASSPGGRASYEQYF. The CDR3 bases are TGTGCCAGCTCACCAGGCGGGAGGGCGTCCTACGAGCAGTACTTC.

This chain uses TRBV4-3 with TRBJ1-1, with D maybe TRBD1 (6 bases). Germline V lookup: CDR1 LGHNA, CDR2 YSLEER. This CDR3 has 16 amino acids. V was clipped by 0 bases and J by 4 bases, with 15 bases between them. The CDR3 protein is CASSQDGGGGPTEAFF. The CDR3 DNA sequence: TGCGCCAGCAGCCAAGATGGGGGAGGGGGACCCACTGAAGCTTTCTTT.

This clonotype turned up a few times. The chain carries TRBV27 and TRBJ2-3, with 7 bases aligning to TRBD2. CDR1 is MNHEY, CDR2 SMNVEV, per germline (reference sequence). This CDR3 has 13 residues. The ends lost 8 bases at V and 2 bases at J; junction bases unmatched: 4. This CDR3 is CASSAGNTDTQYF. DNA of the CDR3: TGTGCCAGCTCAGCGGGAAACACAGATACGCAGTATTTT.

The chain recombines TRBV12-5 with TRBJ1-1; no clear D gene. This CDR3 has 12 amino acids. Germline CDR1 is LGHNT and CDR2 is FRNRAP. Trimming left V 1 base short and J 8 bases short, with 8 bases between. CDR3 sequence reads: CASGLAEWEAFF. Here the CDR3 DNA reads TGTGCTAGTGGTTTGGCGGAGTGGGAAGCTTTCTTT.

This clonotype was counted between two and nine times. This chain connects TRBV5-6 to TRBJ2-7, with D possibly matching TRBD2 (6 bases). The ends were cut back, 0 bases at V and 7 bases at J, with 17 bases in the middle. The CDR3 runs to 15 residues. Germline CDR1 SGHDT, CDR2 YYEEEE. The CDR3 nucleotides read TGTGCCAGCAGCTTGGTTAGCGGTCGTCCATCGGAGCAGTACTTC. Translating it yields CASSLVSGRPSEQYF.

This clonotype was counted between two and nine times. The V gene is TRBV30, the J gene TRBJ2-3; D perhaps matches TRBD2 (5 bases). The CDR3 spans 17 residues. CDR1 and CDR2 from the germline V gene are GTSNPN and SVGIG (reference sequence). V shed 2 bases and J shed 2 bases, with 20 bases lying between them. CDR3 sequence: CAWSPRRSAGLTDTQYF. CDR3 bases: TGTGCCTGGAGTCCCCGAAGGTCTGCCGGACTCACAGATACGCAGTATTTT.

This clonotype turned up a few times. V usage is TRBV11-2 and J usage is TRBJ2-1; possibly TRBD2 for D (6 bases). Germline V CDR1 and CDR2: SGHAT, FQNNGV. Trimming removed 6 bases from V and 12 bases from J, with 15 bases in between. The CDR3 is 12 amino acids. The CDR3 DNA sequence: TGTGCCAGCAGTTCCTCGGGGGTTATGCAGTTCTTC. It yields the protein CASSSSGVMQFF.

Concerning this clonotype itself: No DNA is shown, since the ends of the CDR3 on it are uncertain; the CDR3 is the one TCRdb lists. This chain links TRBV20-1 with TRBJ1-5. The V gene's germline CDR1 is DFQATT and CDR2 SNEGSKA (reference sequence). The CDR3 spans 23 residues, counting both ends. The CDR3 is CSARGRALSYEQYFGPGNQPQHF.

The chain couples TRBV20-1 to TRBJ2-1; 9 bases align to TRBD1. V gave up 1 base and J gave up 2 bases; unmatched junction bases: 9. CDR3 size: 17 residues. CDR1 DFQATT and CDR2 SNEGSKA come from the germline V gene (reference sequence). This CDR3 reads CSARGYTGTGTYNEQFF. DNA for the CDR3: TGCAGTGCTAGAGGGTACACCGGGACAGGGACCTACAATGAGCAGTTCTTC.

V usage is TRBV5-4 and J usage is TRBJ2-3, with no clear D. V lost 0 bases and J 5 bases, leaving 7 bases between the germline ends. Germline assignment: CDR1 SGHNT and CDR2 YYREEE (reference sequence). The CDR3 covers 13 residues. CDR3 protein: CASSLDPGDTQYF. CDR3 bases: TGTGCCAGCAGCTTGGATCCCGGAGATACGCAGTATTTT.

The sample holds many counts of this clonotype. The rearrangement joins TRBV2 to TRBJ2-5; tentative D call: TRBD2 (6 bases). The CDR3 loop spans 15 amino acids. Per germline, CDR1 SNHLY and CDR2 FYNNEI. V lost 5 bases and J lost 2, with 15 bases in between. The CDR3 DNA follows: TGTGCCAGCAGTAGGTTCGGGACTCTTCAAGAGACCCAGTACTTC. It specifies CASSRFGTLQETQYF.

This clonotype was seen ten or more times. The gene calls are TRBV6-2 or TRBV6-3 and TRBJ2-7; D perhaps matches TRBD1 (5 bases). The V end lost 4 bases, the J end lost 6 bases, and 13 bases lay between the germline ends. The CDR3 runs to 13 residues. Germline V lookup: CDR1 MNHEY, CDR2 SVGEGT. CDR3 sequence reads: CASSFPTEAEQYF. For the CDR3, the DNA is TGTGCCAGCAGTTTCCCGACAGAGGCCGAGCAGTACTTC.

This clonotype was counted between two and nine times. The rearrangement links TRBV12-3 or TRBV12-4 to TRBJ1-6, with D maybe TRBD1 (5 bases). V was pared by 3 bases and J by 7 bases, with 10 bases between. The CDR3 loop spans 14 amino acids. The CDR3 DNA follows: TGTGCCAGCAGTTTGCCAGGGTGGAATTCACCCCTCCACTTT. Translated, it gives CASSLPGWNSPLHF.

At least ten counts were recorded for this clonotype. The gene calls are TRBV5-1 and TRBJ1-1, with D tentatively TRBD1 (6 bases). This CDR3 spans 13 amino acids. Trimming took off 2 bases at V and 4 bases at J, with 9 bases between the two ends. CDR1 is SGHRS and CDR2 is YFSETQ in the germline V gene. The CDR3 DNA follows: TGCGCCAGCAGCTTAAAAGGGGGCACTGAAGCTTTCTTT. Its translation is CASSLKGGTEAFF.

The chain employs TRBV20-1 and TRBJ2-7, with D tentatively TRBD1 (6 bases). V was cut by 0 bases and J by 6 bases, with 12 bases left in between. This CDR3 comprises 13 residues. The germline V gene encodes CDR1 DFQATT and CDR2 SNEGSKA (reference sequence). This chain's CDR3 is CSAREVGTFEQYF. As DNA, the CDR3 is TGCAGTGCTAGAGAGGTAGGGACATTCGAGCAGTACTTC.

V and J are TRBV20-1 and TRBJ1-3, with a tentative D call TRBD1 (6 bases). CDR3 length: 15 residues. The ends were cut back, 4 bases at V and 2 bases at J, with 15 bases in the middle. Germline CDR1 reads DFQATT; CDR2 reads SNEGSKA (reference sequence). CDR3 in DNA: TGCAGTGCTACCCGAGTGGGGGCGGCTGGAAACACCATATATTTT. Protein sequence: CSATRVGAAGNTIYF.

The chain recombines TRBV4-2 with TRBJ2-3; 15 bases map to TRBD2. Germline V gives CDR1 LGHNA, CDR2 YNFKEQ. The CDR3 loop spans 17 amino acids. Trimming at V came to 1 base and at J to 6 bases, leaving 5 bases not matched to a gene. CDR3 nucleotide sequence: TGTGCCAGCAGCCAAGCGGGACTAGCGGGGGGATACGATACGCAGTATTTT. This translates into CASSQAGLAGGYDTQYF.

The table lists this clonotype with many counts. The chain employs TRBV6-6 and TRBJ2-7; a weak D match, TRBD2 (6 bases). The V end lost 2 bases, the J end lost 1 base, and 9 bases lay between the germline ends. Germline V gene lookup returns CDR1 MNHNY and CDR2 SVGAGI (reference sequence). The CDR3 length is 14 residues. In DNA form, the CDR3 reads TGTGCCAGCAGTTACCACGGGGGTTCCTACGAGCAGTACTTC. Translation: CASSYHGGSYEQYF.

In this sample, this clonotype turned up a few times. The chain combines TRBV4-2 with TRBJ2-2; 9 positions match TRBD2. CDR1 is LGHNA, CDR2 YNFKEQ, per germline. The CDR3 contains 16 residues. The ends lost 2 bases at V and 5 bases at J; junction bases unmatched: 6. For the CDR3, the DNA is TGTGCCAGCAGCCAATTGGCGGGGGGGCGAACCGGGGAGCTGTTTTTT. Its translation is CASSQLAGGRTGELFF.

The chain employs TRBV28 and TRBJ2-7; D perhaps matches TRBD2 (6 bases). The CDR3 has 15 amino acids. Trimming shortened V by 4 bases and J by 4 bases, and 17 bases separated the two germline ends. Germline loops: CDR1 MDHEN, CDR2 SYDVKM. CDR3 sequence (DNA): TGTGCCAGCAGTTCAGGGACTGACGGGGAATACGAGCAGTACTTC. Protein: CASSSGTDGEYEQYF.

CDR3: CASSLEVGASYGYTF. The CDR3 DNA sequence: TGTGCCAGCAGCCTCGAAGTAGGGGCCTCCTATGGCTACACCTTC. V gene TRBV7-6 combines with J gene TRBJ1-2; D possibly corresponds to TRBD1 (5 bases). This CDR3 spans 15 amino acids. Trimming took off 5 bases at V and 4 bases at J, with 17 bases between the two ends. The V gene's germline CDR1 is SGHVS and CDR2 FNYEAQ.

This clonotype has a handful of counts. For the CDR3, the DNA is TGTGCCAGCAGCCCCCGGGACAGCGACTCGAGCCTCTATGGCTACACCTTC. Residues: CASSPRDSDSSLYGYTF. The V gene is TRBV7-3, the J gene TRBJ1-2; 7 bases fit TRBD1. The germline V gene encodes CDR1 SGHTA and CDR2 FQGTGA. J gave up 4 bases and V 5 bases, and 16 bases lay outside the gene matches. The CDR3 loop spans 17 amino acids.

This clonotype is categorized as medium-sized. The chain combines TRBV6-2 or TRBV6-3 with TRBJ1-5; perhaps TRBD1 as D (5 bases). V was pared by 6 bases and J by 1 base, with 7 bases between. The germline gives CDR1 MNHEY, CDR2 SVGEGT. The CDR3 extends over 13 amino acids. For the CDR3, the DNA is TGTGCCAGCAGATGGGGGAGCAATCAGCCCCAGCATTTT. Its translation: CASRWGSNQPQHF.

This clonotype occurred a few times. This chain connects TRBV6-6 to TRBJ1-5, with TRBD1 as a possible D gene (6 bases). The germline V gene encodes CDR1 MNHNY and CDR2 SVGAGI (reference sequence). The CDR3 loop spans 15 amino acids. V lost 4 bases to trimming and J lost 1 base, with 11 bases between them. Written as DNA, the CDR3 is TGTGCCAGCAGTTTCATGGGGGCCAGCAATCAGCCCCAGCATTTT. It specifies CASSFMGASNQPQHF.

This clonotype turned up a few times. CDR3 in DNA: TGTGCCAGCAGCTTATCCACCCCCACCGGGGAGCTGTTTTTT. Residues: CASSLSTPTGELFF. The chain carries TRBV7-9 and TRBJ2-2; unclear D gene. Germline CDR1 and CDR2: SEHNR and FQNEAQ (reference sequence). The CDR3 is 14 amino acids. Trimming pared 2 bases from V and 4 bases from J, leaving 8 bases between.

This clonotype was observed many times. The CDR3 region has the DNA TGCGCCAGCAGCTTGGCATTAGGACTAGCGGGGGGGCGGTTCTTC. Protein: CASSLALGLAGGRFF. The chain joins TRBV5-1 to TRBJ2-1; 15 nucleotides line up with TRBD2. The CDR3 sequence is 15 residues long. The V gene end was trimmed by 0 bases and the J gene end by 15 bases; junction bases not matched to a gene: 7. Per germline, CDR1 SGHRS and CDR2 YFSETQ.

This chain uses TRBV7-6 with TRBJ2-3, with D perhaps TRBD1 (6 bases). V dropped 2 bases and J dropped 2 bases, with 11 bases sitting between them. Germline values: CDR1 SGHVS, CDR2 FNYEAQ. The CDR3 length is 15 residues. For the CDR3, the DNA is TGTGCCAGCAGCTTAAAGGCAGGGGACACAGATACGCAGTATTTT. Its protein product is CASSLKAGDTDTQYF.